The next 11 T cell receptor beta chains were all read from a single sample in a study of lung T cells in sarcoidosis with Löfgren's syndrome. TCRdb itself ran the reads through MiXCR, one entry per CDR3 protein. Here the sample spans 60,000 to 70,000 distinct CDR3 sequences, 21% being singletons. Material: CD4+ T cells from PBMCs. Receptors were obtained from a human donor with sarcoidosis (Löfgren's syndrome or another form), or a control subject (not recorded which).

Turning to this clonotype: A much larger clone sits a single nucleotide away, making a read error possible. V is TRBV4-2 and J is TRBJ1-6; 7 nucleotides line up with TRBD1. Germline V gene sequence: CDR1 LGHNA, CDR2 YNFKEQ. This CDR3 is built from 15 residues. The CDR3 DNA sequence: TGTGCCAGCAGCCAAGCCGGGACAGTTAATTCACCCCCCCACTTT. Amino acid sequence: CASSQAGTVNSPPHF.

This clonotype was detected a few times. The V gene is TRBV12-3 or TRBV12-4, the J gene TRBJ1-1; D is possibly TRBD1 (5 bases). The CDR3 loop spans 13 amino acids. The V end lost 5 bases, the J end lost 1 base, and 8 bases lay between the germline ends. The CDR3 reads CASSTTANTEAFF. DNA of the CDR3: TGTGCCAGCAGTACGACAGCGAACACTGAAGCTTTCTTT.

This clonotype was found many times. The chain recombines TRBV4-1 with TRBJ1-1; 12 bases match TRBD1. CDR3 length equals 17 residues. The V and J ends lost 4 bases and 5 bases, in that order; junction bases with no gene match: 11. In germline, CDR1 is MGHRA, CDR2 YSYEKL. Here the CDR3 reads CASSRDTPGQGATEAFF. The CDR3 DNA is TGCGCCAGCAGCCGCGATACTCCGGGACAGGGGGCAACTGAAGCTTTCTTT.

This clonotype was recorded at least ten times. DNA for the CDR3: TGCAGTGCCCGATCGACTAGCGGGCCCTACAATGAGCAGTTCTTC. Translated: CSARSTSGPYNEQFF. V usage is TRBV20-1 and J usage is TRBJ2-1; 10 bases align to TRBD2. Germline CDR1 and CDR2: DFQATT and SNEGSKA (reference sequence). V was clipped by 6 bases and J by 2 bases; unmatched bases: 7. This CDR3 region has 15 residues.

This clonotype occurred many times. The chain links TRBV28 to TRBJ1-5; D gene uncertain. Germline V gene lookup returns CDR1 MDHEN and CDR2 SYDVKM. V shed 1 base and J shed 7 bases, with 5 bases lying between them. The CDR3 is made up of 12 amino acids. CDR3 region: CASSLYGQPQHF. The CDR3 nucleotides read TGTGCCAGCAGTTTATATGGGCAGCCCCAGCATTTT. The variable domain in full, with the rest retrieved from reference TRBV28 and TRBJ1-5, is DVKVTQSSRYLVKRTGEKVFLECVQDMDHENMFWYRQDPGLGLRLIYFSYDVKMKEKGDIPEGYSVSREKKERFSLILESASTNQTSMYLCASSLYGQPQHFGDGTRLSIL.

This clonotype was counted ten times or more. The J gene is TRBJ2-1, the V gene TRBV28, with 8 bases lining up with TRBD2. The CDR3 is 11 amino acids. J lost 13 bases, V lost 10 bases, and 9 bases had no gene match. Germline loops: CDR1 MDHEN, CDR2 SYDVKM. CDR3 loop: CATRGGLVQFF. CDR3 nucleotides: TGTGCCACCCGGGGGGGACTAGTCCAGTTCTTC.

A note on this clonotype: This may be a read error: a much more frequent sequence differs by one nucleotide. The genes are TRBV28 and TRBJ1-5, with D perhaps matching TRBD1 (5 bases). The ends were cut back, 3 bases at V and 3 bases at J, with 12 bases in the middle. The CDR3 contains 15 residues. Germline lookup yields CDR1 MDHEN and CDR2 SYDVKM. CDR3 in amino acids: CASSFSGCPNQPQHF. Here the CDR3 DNA reads TGTGCCAGCAGTTTTTCAGGGTGCCCCAATCAGCCCCAGCATTTT. The full variable domain, rest sourced from reference TRBV28 and TRBJ1-5, is DVKVTQSSRYLVKRTGEKVFLECVQDMDHENMFWYRQDPGLGLRLIYFSYDVKMKEKGDIPEGYSVSREKKERFSLILESASTNQTSMYLCASSFSGCPNQPQHFGDGTRLSIL.

This clonotype was recorded many times. The V gene is TRBV28, the J gene TRBJ2-3; perhaps D is TRBD1 or TRBD2 (5 bases each). The germline gives CDR1 MDHEN, CDR2 SYDVKM. The ends were cut back, 4 bases at V and 3 bases at J, with 14 bases in the middle. The CDR3 has 15 amino acids. This CDR3 is CASSSPTAVTDTQYF. The CDR3 region has the DNA TGTGCCAGCAGTTCCCCGACAGCGGTGACAGATACGCAGTATTTT.

There are many counts of this clonotype. The genes are TRBV11-2 and TRBJ1-1, with 8 positions matching TRBD1. Germline-derived CDR1 and CDR2 are SGHAT and FQNNGV. Trimming cost V 6 bases and J 7 bases; bases outside gene matches: 7. This CDR3 is 13 amino acids long. CDR3 in amino acids: CASRNAGGNEAFF. For the CDR3, the DNA is TGTGCCAGCAGGAATGCAGGGGGCAATGAAGCTTTCTTT.

The chain uses TRBV28 and TRBJ2-5; perhaps TRBD2 as D (7 bases). Germline assignment: CDR1 MDHEN and CDR2 SYDVKM. The CDR3 spans 14 residues. Trimming took 6 bases from V and 4 from J, leaving 15 bases between them. DNA of the CDR3: TGTGCCAGCAGCCTAGGGGGGGTTGGAGAGACCCAGTACTTC. Translated: CASSLGGVGETQYF.

The chain recombines TRBV28 with TRBJ2-3, with D perhaps being TRBD1 or TRBD2 (6 bases each). The CDR3 has 18 amino acids. V lost 8 bases, J lost 1 base, and 25 bases lay in between. Germline V CDR1 and CDR2: MDHEN, SYDVKM. CDR3 DNA sequence: TGTGCCAGCGGTGGCGCCCGGGGGCGTGGCGGGGGCACAGATACGCAGTATTTT. The encoded protein is CASGGARGRGGGTDTQYF.